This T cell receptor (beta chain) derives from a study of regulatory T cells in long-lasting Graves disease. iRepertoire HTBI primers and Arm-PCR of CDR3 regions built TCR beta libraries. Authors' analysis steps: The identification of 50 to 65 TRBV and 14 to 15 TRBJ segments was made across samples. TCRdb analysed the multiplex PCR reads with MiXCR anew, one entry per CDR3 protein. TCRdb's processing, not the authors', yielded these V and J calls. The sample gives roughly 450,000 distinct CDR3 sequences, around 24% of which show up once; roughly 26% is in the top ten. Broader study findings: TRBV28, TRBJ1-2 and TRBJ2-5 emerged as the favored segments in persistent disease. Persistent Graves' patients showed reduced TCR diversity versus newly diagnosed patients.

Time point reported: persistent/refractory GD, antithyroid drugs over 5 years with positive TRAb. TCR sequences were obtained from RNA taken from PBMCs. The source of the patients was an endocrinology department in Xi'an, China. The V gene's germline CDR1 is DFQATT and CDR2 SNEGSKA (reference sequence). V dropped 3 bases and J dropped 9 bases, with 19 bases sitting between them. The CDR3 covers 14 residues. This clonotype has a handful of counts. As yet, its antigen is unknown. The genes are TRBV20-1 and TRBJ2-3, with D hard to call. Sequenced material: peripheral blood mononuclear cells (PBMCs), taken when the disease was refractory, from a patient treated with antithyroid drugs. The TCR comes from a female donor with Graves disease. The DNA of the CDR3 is TGCAGTGCTAGTACTGTCGCTAGTCTCGGCACGCAGTATTTT. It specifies CSASTVASLGTQYF.